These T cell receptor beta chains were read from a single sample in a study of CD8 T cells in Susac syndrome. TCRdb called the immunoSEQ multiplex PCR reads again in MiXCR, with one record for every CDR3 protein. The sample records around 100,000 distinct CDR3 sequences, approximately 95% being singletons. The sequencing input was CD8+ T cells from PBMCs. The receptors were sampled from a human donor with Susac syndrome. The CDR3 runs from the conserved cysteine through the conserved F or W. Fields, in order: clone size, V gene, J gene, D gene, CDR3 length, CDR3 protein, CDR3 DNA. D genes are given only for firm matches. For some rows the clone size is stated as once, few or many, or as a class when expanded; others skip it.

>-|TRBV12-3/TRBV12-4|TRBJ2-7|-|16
CASSSVRVLDPYEQYF
TGTGCCAGCAGTTCCGTGAGGGTCCTCGACCCCTACGAGCAGTACTTC
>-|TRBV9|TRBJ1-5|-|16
CASSVVRGRGNQPQHF
TGTGCCAGCAGCGTAGTAAGGGGACGGGGCAATCAGCCCCAGCATTTT
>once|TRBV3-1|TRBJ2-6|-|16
CASSQGVESGANVLTF
TGTGCCAGCAGCCAAGGGGTCGAGTCTGGGGCCAACGTCCTGACTTTC
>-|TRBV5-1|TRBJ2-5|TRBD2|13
CASRSSGQETQYF
TGCGCCAGCAGGTCTAGCGGACAAGAGACCCAGTACTTC
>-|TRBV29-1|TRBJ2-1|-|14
CSVVRGDAYNEQFF
TGCAGCGTTGTTCGCGGCGATGCCTACAATGAGCAGTTCTTC
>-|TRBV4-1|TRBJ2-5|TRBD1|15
CASSPTGTGKKTQYF
TGCGCCAGCAGCCCAACAGGGACAGGGAAAAAGACCCAGTACTTC
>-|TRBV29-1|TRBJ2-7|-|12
CSVAGGFGEQYF
TGCAGCGTTGCCGGCGGGTTCGGCGAGCAGTACTTC
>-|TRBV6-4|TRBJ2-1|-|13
CASSQRGSDEQFF
TGTGCCAGCAGTCAAAGGGGGAGCGATGAGCAGTTCTTC
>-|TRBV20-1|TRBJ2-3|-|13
CSATGALPDTQYF
TGCAGTGCTACCGGGGCCCTCCCAGATACGCAGTATTTT
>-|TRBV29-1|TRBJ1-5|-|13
CSVEEGSNQPQHF
TGCAGCGTTGAAGAGGGAAGCAATCAGCCCCAGCATTTT
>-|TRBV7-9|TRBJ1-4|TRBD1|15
CASSLETGTNEKLFF
TGTGCCAGCAGCCTGGAGACAGGGACTAATGAAAAACTGTTTTTT
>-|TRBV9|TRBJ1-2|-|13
CASSVEDIYGYTF
TGTGCCAGCAGCGTAGAAGACATCTATGGCTACACCTTC
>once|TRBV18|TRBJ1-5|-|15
CASSPPGGRNQPQHF
TGTGCCAGCTCACCACCGGGGGGGCGCAATCAGCCCCAGCATTTT
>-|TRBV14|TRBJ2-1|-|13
CASSQDRGGEQFF
TGTGCCAGCAGCCAAGACAGGGGCGGTGAGCAGTTCTTC
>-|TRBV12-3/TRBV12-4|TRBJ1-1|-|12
CASTSLDTEAFF
TGTGCCAGCACCTCATTGGACACTGAAGCTTTCTTT